Sequencing of this T cell receptor beta chain was carried out in a study of lung T cells in sarcoidosis with Löfgren's syndrome. About the research overall: Bronchoalveolar lavage fluid in sarcoidosis accumulates CD4+ T cells. Repertoire analyses centered on Löfgren's syndrome patients. Overall study results and limits: Shared TRAV12-1 and TRBV2 CDR3 motifs were reported across several patients. Paired TRAV12-1/TRBV2 TCRs showed CDR3 homology and preferential pairing.

Germline loops: CDR1 MNHGY, CDR2 SAAAGT. J gave up 3 bases and V 8 bases, and 10 bases lay outside the gene matches. CDR3 length: 15 amino acids. Points on this clonotype: Its antigen is currently unknown. With a much larger clone just one base away, this may be a read error.

Each CDR3 protein gets one entry after TCRdb re-called the reads with MiXCR. The sample has 60,000 to 70,000 distinct CDR3 sequences, 21% seen once. The TCR was taken from a human donor with sarcoidosis (Löfgren's syndrome or another form), or a control subject (not recorded which). The chain employs TRBV6-8 and TRBJ2-7; 10 bases map to TRBD1. The specimen was CD4+ T cells from PBMCs. In DNA, the CDR3 is TGTGCCAGCGGCCCTAGACAGGGGGCCGGCTACGAGCAGTACTTC. It specifies CASGPRQGAGYEQYF.